This TCR beta chain was captured by sequencing in a study of cytomegalovirus exposure and HLA in healthy donors. Points on this clone: Its antigen is not identified.

Overall study findings and caveats: Later analysis suggested links between common viral pathogens and several top significant clusters. There were some V segments, including TRBV6-2 and TRBV6-3, excluded as indistinguishable. Segments of the TCR beta V type were, in most cases, productive about 87% or about 30% of the time in an earlier analysis.

This CDR3 region has 13 residues. Deletions cut 5 bases from V and 7 bases from J, with 14 bases between. CDR1 SEHNR and CDR2 FQNEAQ come from the germline V gene (reference sequence). Researchers ran the PCR with 60 Vbeta and 13 Jbeta primers. Using immunoSEQ multiplex PCR, the repertoire was profiled, and TCRdb retains in-frame clones only, with some absent. The profile shows about 190,000 clones, about 80% of them singletons. This sequence joins TRBV7-9 and TRBJ1-2, with D possibly being TRBD1 (5 bases). This receptor was taken from a woman between 25 and 40 years old in good health and CMV-seropositive. The specimen sequenced was PBMCs. In DNA form, the CDR3 reads TGTGCCAGCAGCCATAAAGGACATAGTGGCTACACCTTC. This gives the protein CASSHKGHSGYTF.